Shown below are 28 T cell receptor beta chains from a single sample sequenced in a study of cytomegalovirus exposure and HLA in healthy donors (dated 2017 in TCRdb). To prepare the library, the immunoSEQ multiplex PCR assay was applied. For the multiplex PCR, a mixture combining 60 forward primers for TCR Vbeta segments and 13 reverse primers for TCR Jbeta segments was used. Held by TCRdb, this immuneACCESS table contains in-frame sequences only and omits some clones. Under half of the omission traces to an unresolved V gene where checked; the cause of the rest is unknown. The sample contains around 160,000 clones, around 83% of them found a single time. The ten largest clones add up to around 8% of the sample. Sample: PBMCs. These receptors were collected from a male donor in good health and CMV-seropositive.

The rearrangement uses TRBV7-2 and TRBJ2-2, with 11 bases fitting TRBD2. The CDR3 has 17 amino acids. V trimming: 0 bases; J trimming: 3 bases; junction bases outside the gene matches: 3. Germline V CDR1 and CDR2: SGHTA, FQGNSA. This CDR3 reads CASSLASGRAYTGELFF. The DNA of the CDR3 is TGTGCCAGCAGCTTAGCTAGCGGGAGGGCGTACACCGGGGAGCTGTTTTTT.

The rearrangement links TRBV5-1 to TRBJ2-7; 7 bases fit TRBD1. From germline, CDR1 is SGHRS and CDR2 YFSETQ. After removal of 4 bases from V and 4 bases from J, the junction contained 8 bases not matched to a gene. CDR3 length equals 14 residues. The CDR3 loop is CASSSTGASYEQYF. CDR3 nucleotide sequence: TGCGCCAGCAGCAGCACAGGGGCGTCGTACGAGCAGTACTTC.

The chain employs TRBV7-2 and TRBJ2-5, with a possible D match to TRBD1 (5 bases). The end of the DNA fits TRBJ2-7 better, so the J call may be wrong. CDR1 and CDR2 from the germline V gene are SGHTA and FQGNSA. This CDR3 has 14 amino acids. In DNA form, the CDR3 reads TGTGCCAGCAGCTTTCCAGGGCCCTCCTACGAGCAGTACTTC. It codes for CASSFPGPSYEQYF.

V usage is TRBV6-4 and J usage is TRBJ1-3; 10 nucleotides line up with TRBD2. The J call is in doubt because the DNA end fits TRBJ2-2 better. Germline V gene lookup returns CDR1 MRHNA and CDR2 SNTAGT. This CDR3 contains 14 residues. CDR3 amino acids: CASSGLAGAGELFF. CDR3 bases: TGTGCCAGCAGTGGCCTAGCGGGAGCCGGGGAGCTGTTTTTT.

This chain connects TRBV6-6 to TRBJ1-1; D unresolved. This CDR3 comprises 13 residues. Germline loops: CDR1 MNHNY, CDR2 SVGAGI (reference sequence). V lost 0 bases to trimming and J lost 1 base, with 3 bases between them. The CDR3 sequence is CASSYSQNTEAFF. In DNA, the CDR3 is TGTGCCAGCAGTTACTCACAGAACACTGAAGCTTTCTTT.

The genes are TRBV28 and TRBJ2-7; 10 positions agree with TRBD1. CDR1 MDHEN and CDR2 SYDVKM come from the germline V gene. This CDR3 has 15 residues. V shed 3 bases and J 5 bases; nucleotides not matched to a gene: 7. The CDR3: CASSFSGTGDDEQYF. The CDR3 DNA is TGTGCCAGCAGTTTCTCCGGGACAGGGGACGACGAGCAGTACTTC.

The chain is built from TRBV7-2 and TRBJ1-1, with 9 bases lining up with TRBD1. The CDR3 runs 14 residues. From germline, CDR1 is SGHTA and CDR2 FQGNSA. V lost 5 bases and J lost 4; bases outside the gene matches: 5. DNA of the CDR3: TGTGCCAGCAGCCCCGACAGGGGGTTCACTGAAGCTTTCTTT. This encodes CASSPDRGFTEAFF.

The rearrangement joins TRBV7-8 to TRBJ1-5, with D possibly being TRBD1 (6 bases). The length of the CDR3 is 17 residues. Germline loops: CDR1 SGHVS, CDR2 FQNEAQ. V dropped 3 bases and J dropped 4 bases, with 19 bases sitting between them. In DNA, the CDR3 is TGTGCCAGCAGCTTGGGCTCCTCGGGGGGCCTAAATCAGCCCCAGCATTTT. It translates to CASSLGSSGGLNQPQHF.

The J gene is TRBJ2-7, the V gene TRBV9; the match to TRBD2 covers 8 bases. This CDR3 spans 15 amino acids. The trim removed 2 bases at V and 1 base at J, leaving 5 bases unmatched. The germline V gene has CDR1 SGDLS and CDR2 YYNGEE. The DNA for the CDR3 is TGTGCCAGCAGCGTGAGCGGGAGCGGGTCCTACGAGCAGTACTTC. Translating it yields CASSVSGSGSYEQYF.

On this clone itself: The junction differs from germline at one of its ends, possibly a read error. The chain is built from TRBV28 and TRBJ2-4; tentative D call: TRBD2 (6 bases). The CDR3 is 11 amino acids. The germline CDR1 and CDR2 sequences are MDHEN and SYDVKM. CDR3 region: CASSFPGAPDF. The CDR3 DNA is TGTGCCAGCAGTTTCCCGGGAGCTCCGGACTTC.

In its sample, this clone was seen once. This same CDR3 is encoded by further DNA sequences in the sample. The chain links TRBV5-1 to TRBJ1-3, with D uncertain. CDR1 and CDR2 from the germline V gene are SGHRS and YFSETQ. Trimming pared 4 bases from V and 1 base from J, leaving 15 bases between. This CDR3 region has 16 residues. As DNA, the CDR3 is TGCGCCAGCAGCACCGCAGGCCTATCTTCTGGAAACACCATATATTTT. It specifies CASSTAGLSSGNTIYF.

CDR3 bases: TGTGCCAGCAGCCCACCCGGGGGGGCAGGGGAGACCCAGTACTTC. Translation gives CASSPPGGAGETQYF. The chain employs TRBV5-4 and TRBJ2-5; TRBD2 aligns across 8 bases. The length of the CDR3 is 15 residues. The V segment lost 4 bases and the J segment 5 bases; nucleotides outside the gene matches: 10. CDR1 is SGHNT and CDR2 is YYREEE in the germline V gene (reference sequence). The variable domain in full, with the rest retrieved from reference TRBV5-4 and TRBJ2-5, is ETGVTQSPTHLIKTRGQQVTLRCSSQSGHNTVSWYQQALGQGPQFIFQYYREEENGRGNFPPRFSGLQFPNYSSELNVNALELDDSALYLCASSPPGGAGETQYFGPGTRLLVL.

The V and J genes are TRBV7-2 and TRBJ1-1, with D perhaps TRBD1 (5 bases). Trimming shortened V by 2 bases and J by 1 base, and 11 bases separated the two germline ends. The CDR3 runs 15 residues. The germline V gene encodes CDR1 SGHTA and CDR2 FQGNSA. Here the CDR3 DNA reads TGTGCCAGCAGCTTACCGGGACTCCAGAACACTGAAGCTTTCTTT. Protein product: CASSLPGLQNTEAFF.

This chain connects TRBV5-1 to TRBJ2-3, with D perhaps TRBD1 (8 bases). Trimming took off 2 bases at V and 6 bases at J, with 13 bases between the two ends. Germline-derived CDR1 and CDR2 are SGHRS and YFSETQ. The CDR3 sequence is 14 residues long. CDR3 protein: CASSFGQGGDTQYF. CDR3 coding DNA: TGCGCCAGCAGCTTCGGACAGGGAGGGGATACGCAGTATTTT.

The rearrangement uses TRBV19 and TRBJ2-7, with a weak D call TRBD2 (5 bases). This CDR3 region has 14 residues. The germline V and J ends were trimmed by 5 bases and 0 bases, with 11 bases remaining between them. Per the germline V gene, CDR1 is LNHDA and CDR2 is SQIVND (reference sequence). The CDR3 sequence: CASSPDWSSYEQYF. The CDR3 DNA follows: TGTGCCAGTAGTCCGGACTGGAGCTCCTACGAGCAGTACTTC.

CDR3 protein: CASSAPGGRSDTQYF. CDR3 nucleotide sequence: TGTGCCAGCAGCGCCCCAGGCGGGAGGTCAGATACGCAGTATTTT. The rearrangement joins TRBV9 to TRBJ2-3; TRBD2 aligns across 8 bases. CDR3 size: 15 residues. The V and J ends lost 3 bases and 4 bases, in that order; junction bases with no gene match: 7. Germline V gene lookup returns CDR1 SGDLS and CDR2 YYNGEE. Full variable domain (remainder filled in from reference TRBV9 and TRBJ2-3): DSGVTQTPKHLITATGQRVTLRCSPRSGDLSVYWYQQSLDQGLQFLIQYYNGEERAKGNILERFSAQQFPDLHSELNLSSLELGDSALYFCASSAPGGRSDTQYFGPGTRLTVL.

The chain combines TRBV18 with TRBJ2-2; TRBD2 aligns across 13 bases. Germline V CDR1 and CDR2: KGHSH, LQKENI. The CDR3 loop spans 15 amino acids. With V trimmed by 6 bases and J by 6 bases, 4 bases remained unmatched. Here the CDR3 reads CASSRLAGGSGELFF. The CDR3 bases are TGTGCCAGCTCCAGACTAGCGGGAGGATCCGGGGAGCTGTTTTTT.

The chain couples TRBV9 to TRBJ2-7; D perhaps matches TRBD2 (6 bases). Germline V gives CDR1 SGDLS, CDR2 YYNGEE. The CDR3 is 17 amino acids. V was cut by 4 bases and J by 1 base, with 21 bases left in between. DNA of the CDR3: TGTGCCAGCAGCCCTAGATCCGGACTAAGCGGATCCTACGAGCAGTACTTC. Its translation is CASSPRSGLSGSYEQYF.

The rearrangement links TRBV9 to TRBJ2-7, with 7 positions matching TRBD2. From germline, CDR1 is SGDLS and CDR2 YYNGEE. V was pared by 0 bases and J by 3 bases, with 6 bases of the junction left unmatched. This CDR3 is 15 amino acids long. The CDR3 loop reads CASSVGGRDYYEQYF. CDR3 coding DNA: TGTGCCAGCAGCGTAGGCGGGCGGGACTACTACGAGCAGTACTTC.

V usage is TRBV6-5 and J usage is TRBJ1-6; 8 nucleotides line up with TRBD1. Trimming cost V 6 bases and J 6 bases; bases outside gene matches: 7. This CDR3 is built from 15 residues. The germline gives CDR1 MNHEY, CDR2 SVGAGI. The CDR3: CASSPRDRSNSPLHF. The DNA of the CDR3 is TGTGCCAGCAGCCCCCGGGACAGGAGTAATTCACCCCTCCACTTT.

This sequence joins TRBV7-2 and TRBJ2-1; D possibly corresponds to TRBD2 (6 bases). The CDR3 runs 17 residues. Trimming pared 2 bases from V and 0 bases from J, leaving 14 bases between. Germline V gene sequence: CDR1 SGHTA, CDR2 FQGNSA. The CDR3 DNA is TGTGCCAGCAGCTTAAGGGGAGGCGGGATCTCCTACAATGAGCAGTTCTTC. Encoded protein: CASSLRGGGISYNEQFF.

The V call is TRBV6-5, the J call TRBJ1-2; 8 nucleotides match TRBD1. After removal of 0 bases from V and 1 base from J, the junction contained 4 bases not matched to a gene. Germline V gene data show CDR1 as MNHEY and CDR2 as SVGAGI. The CDR3 has 16 residues. CDR3 nucleotide sequence: TGTGCCAGCAGTTACTCGCCAGGGGGCCATAACTATGGCTACACCTTC. Encoded protein: CASSYSPGGHNYGYTF.

The chain recombines TRBV4-1 with TRBJ1-3; 9 bases align to TRBD1. Germline CDR1 reads MGHRA; CDR2 reads YSYEKL. V shed 0 bases, J shed 2 bases, and the junction held 5 bases outside the gene matches. The CDR3 is 17 residues long. CDR3 region: CASSQDLQGAAGNTIYF. CDR3 nucleotide sequence: TGCGCCAGCAGCCAAGACCTACAGGGGGCAGCTGGAAACACCATATATTTT.

This clone appeared once. The chain has TRBV27 and TRBJ1-4; 8 bases match TRBD1. With 5 bases clipped from V and 0 bases from J, the junction kept 5 bases outside the gene matches. This CDR3 has 16 amino acids. From germline, CDR1 is MNHEY and CDR2 SMNVEV (reference sequence). DNA of the CDR3: TGTGCCAGCAGTCCGACAGGGGTAACAACTAATGAAAAACTGTTTTTT. It translates to CASSPTGVTTNEKLFF.

V usage is TRBV11-2 and J usage is TRBJ2-7; D is unresolved. The length of the CDR3 is 12 residues. Germline V gene data show CDR1 as SGHAT and CDR2 as FQNNGV. V dropped 4 bases and J dropped 7 bases, with 11 bases sitting between them. DNA for the CDR3: TGTGCCAGCAGCTGGTTAGCCCGGGAGCAGTACTTC. Translated: CASSWLAREQYF.

The rearrangement joins TRBV9 to TRBJ2-1; D call uncertain. The CDR3 is made up of 14 amino acids. V was pared by 0 bases and J by 10 bases, with 14 bases between. Germline V gene data show CDR1 as SGDLS and CDR2 as YYNGEE. DNA for the CDR3: TGTGCCAGCAGCGTAGAAGCTACCCAGAGGGAGCAGTTCTTC. This sequence encodes CASSVEATQREQFF.

This chain connects TRBV6-1 to TRBJ1-1, with D perhaps matching TRBD1 (6 bases). The CDR3 consists of 13 residues. V lost 4 bases and J 6 bases, leaving 12 bases between the germline ends. Per the germline V gene, CDR1 is MNHNS and CDR2 is SASEGT. The DNA of the CDR3 is TGTGCCAGCAGTGCCTCAGGGGCATCTGAAGCTTTCTTT. This codes for CASSASGASEAFF.

This clone was observed once. The chain uses TRBV5-1 and TRBJ1-4; TRBD1 aligns across 10 bases. The V segment lost 6 bases and the J segment 7 bases; nucleotides outside the gene matches: 9. The CDR3 covers 15 residues. The germline gives CDR1 SGHRS, CDR2 YFSETQ. CDR3 nucleotide sequence: TGCGCCAGCACCCTAGGACAGGGGGGAGGTGAAAAACTGTTTTTT. Translated: CASTLGQGGGEKLFF.